The entry below describes one T cell receptor beta chain. The data originate from a study of control samples from healthy donors and cancer patients. Profiled with immunoSEQ multiplex PCR; TCRdb holds only in-frame clones, not every one. The profile shows some 23,000 clones, 75% to 90% of them singletons. CDR3 length equals 15 residues. CDR1 is SNHLY and CDR2 is FYNNEI in the germline V gene. V dropped 8 bases and J dropped 0 bases, with 16 bases sitting between them. The sequence was obtained from a man aged 60-69 years with head and neck cancer. The sample consisted of PBMCs. V usage is TRBV2 and J usage is TRBJ1-1; tentatively, D is TRBD1 (6 bases). The chain's CDR3 is CASHRGQIMNTEAFF. CDR3 nucleotides: TGTGCCAGCCACCGTGGACAGATCATGAACACTGAAGCTTTCTTT.